This is a list of T cell receptor beta chains from one sample in a study of regulatory and conventional T cells in RAG deficiency. TCRdb keeps only in-frame clones here, not all; method: immunoSEQ multiplex PCR. The table has tens of thousands of clones, 75% to 95% seen once. The same data also contributed to another study, on regulatory T cells.

The source material was Tregs sorted from blood. The receptors come from a human donor in good health. Each CDR3 is given without its conserved first and last residue.

v_call	j_call	cdr3_aa
TRBV5-4	TRBJ2-3	ASSLGRGGSTDTQY
TRBV18	TRBJ1-2	ASSINFPVGQGTYGYT
TRBV7-8	TRBJ1-6	ASSSRAVSSYNSPLH
TRBV6-6	TRBJ2-2	ASSRRDVRAGELF
TRBV4-2	TRBJ2-5	ASSQSRTGRVQETQY
TRBV6-1	TRBJ1-5	ASSSDRANQPQH
TRBV5-6	TRBJ2-3	ASSLLVLRGGRDTQY
TRBV5-1	TRBJ1-1	ASSPGQGVNTEAF
TRBV7-9	TRBJ1-2	ASSLAARSYGYT
TRBV19	TRBJ1-5	ASSISGNQPQH
TRBV5-8	TRBJ1-2	ASSLRVGLSSGYT
TRBV5-8	TRBJ1-2	ASSLNGLFGYT
TRBV18	TRBJ1-2	ASSPSSGAKGYT
TRBV7-9	TRBJ2-7	ASSLALQSSYEQY
TRBV25-1	TRBJ1-3	ASIGTSGNTIY
TRBV7-9	TRBJ1-1	ASSAGQGSCF